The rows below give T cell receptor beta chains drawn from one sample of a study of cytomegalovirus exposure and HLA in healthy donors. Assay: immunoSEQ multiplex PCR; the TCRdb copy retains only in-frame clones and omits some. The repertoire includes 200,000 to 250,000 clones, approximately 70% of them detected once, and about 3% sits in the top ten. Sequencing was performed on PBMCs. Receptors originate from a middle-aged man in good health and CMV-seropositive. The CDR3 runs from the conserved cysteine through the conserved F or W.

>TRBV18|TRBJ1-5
CASSPGRTGRGSNQPQHF
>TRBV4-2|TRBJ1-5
CASSQDQRGDGQPQHF
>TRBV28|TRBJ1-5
CASRYWRGRDQPQHF
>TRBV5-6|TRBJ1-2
CASRRQGDYGYTF
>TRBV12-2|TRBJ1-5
CASPWSMRGHYSNQPQHF
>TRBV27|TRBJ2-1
CASSLSYPGAGGRNEQFF
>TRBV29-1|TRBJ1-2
CSATDSYGYTF
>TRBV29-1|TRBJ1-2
CSVDRVRGYGYTF
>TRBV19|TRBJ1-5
CASSTPGWEKDQPQHF
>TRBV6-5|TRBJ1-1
CASTPSGGVTEAFF
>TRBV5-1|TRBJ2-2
CASSLAGQGRTGELFF
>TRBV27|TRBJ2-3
CASSLQDPSTDTQYF
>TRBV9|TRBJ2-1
CASSAGGNSYNEQFF
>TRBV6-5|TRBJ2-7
CASSYSEGTSYEQYF
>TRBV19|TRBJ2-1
CASSISGLQGSSYNEQFF
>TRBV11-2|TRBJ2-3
CASSFKRVTDTQYF
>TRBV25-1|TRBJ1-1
CASSGVGLANTEAFF
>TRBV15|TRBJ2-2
CATSRGQTANTGELFF
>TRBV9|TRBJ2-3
CASSPRISGSSTDTQYF
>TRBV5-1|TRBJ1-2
CASSYDRNYGYTF
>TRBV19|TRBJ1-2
CASRQSYGYTF
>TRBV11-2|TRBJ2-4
CASSLGTSPGFQYF
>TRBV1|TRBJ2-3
CTSSPQKCSTDTQYF
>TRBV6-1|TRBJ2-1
CASNPSGVNNEQFF
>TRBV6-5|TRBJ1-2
CASSPPGEAGYTF
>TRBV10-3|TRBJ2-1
CAISDSTLAGKGFF
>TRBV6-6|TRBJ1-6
CASSYSNSNSPLHF
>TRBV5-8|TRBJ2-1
CASSPGTSGGYNEQFF
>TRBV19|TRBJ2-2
CASRPDRNTGELFF
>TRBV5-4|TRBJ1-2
CASSVTGGHGYTF
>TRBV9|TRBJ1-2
CASSPGQGHYGYTF
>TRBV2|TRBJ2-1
CASSDAGLAGGGDEQFF
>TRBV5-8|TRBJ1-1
CASTQPPGMRDTEAFF
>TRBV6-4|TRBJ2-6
CASSEGLYSGANVLTF
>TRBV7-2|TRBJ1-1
CASSPTEGTEAFF
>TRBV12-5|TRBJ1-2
CASGLPRQGSSYGYTF
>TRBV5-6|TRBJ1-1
CASNLGQGDKNTEAFF
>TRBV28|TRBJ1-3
CASSAEQGIGNTIYF
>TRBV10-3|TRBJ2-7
CAISGRDTSYEQYF
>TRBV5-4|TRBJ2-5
CASSPGAGAGAQYF
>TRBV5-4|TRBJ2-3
CASSFSGMQYF
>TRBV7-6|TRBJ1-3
CASSSFQRGRGNTIYF
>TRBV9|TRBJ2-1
CASSARLAGGLEQFF
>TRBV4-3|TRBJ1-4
CASSQEGTGNEKLFF
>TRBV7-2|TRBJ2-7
CASSFWQGPYEQYF
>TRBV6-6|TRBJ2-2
CASIRTGGFTGELFF
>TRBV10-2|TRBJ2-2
CASRQGSGTGELFF
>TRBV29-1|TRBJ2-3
CSVDLTGMGPSTDTQYF
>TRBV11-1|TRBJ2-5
CASSSGTGQETQYF
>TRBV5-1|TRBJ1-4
CASRGTGNEKLFF
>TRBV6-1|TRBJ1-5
CATETGGGSQPQHF
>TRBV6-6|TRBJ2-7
CASSYSSLVTYEQYF
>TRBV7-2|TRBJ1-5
CASSLRGGNQPQHF
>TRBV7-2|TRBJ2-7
CASSLGAGEYF
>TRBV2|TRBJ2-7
CASGGRDIAGQYF